These T cell receptor beta chains were read from a single sample in a study of molecular identifiers for immune sequencing clone quantification. Each CDR3 protein gets one entry after TCRdb re-called the PCR reads with MiXCR. The sample has 600,000 to 650,000 distinct CDR3 sequences; approximately 20% are singletons. The material sequenced was naive CD8+ T cells from blood, with Jurkat cell RNA spiked in. These receptors all stem from a human donor in good health. Some libraries in this study had Jurkat cell RNA spiked in. The CDR3 runs from the conserved cysteine through the conserved F or W. Each record gives: V gene, clone size, D gene, J gene, CDR3 protein, CDR3 DNA. D genes are given only for firm matches. Expanded clones are given a class, and other clones once, few, many or no size at all.

TRBV19,-,-,TRBJ2-1,CASSMGASGYNEQFF,TGTGCCAGTAGTATGGGGGCTAGCGGTTACAATGAGCAGTTCTTC
TRBV28,-,-,TRBJ2-7,CASSLLSSKVGGLGIEQYF,TGTGCCAGCAGTTTATTAAGCTCGAAGGTAGGGGGTTTAGGTATCGAGCAGTACTTC
TRBV20-1,-,-,TRBJ2-3,CSALLLPSTDTQYF,TGCAGTGCCCTACTCCTTCCTAGCACAGATACGCAGTATTTT
TRBV13,many,-,TRBJ1-2,CASSLLGQNYGYTF,TGTGCCAGCAGCTTATTAGGACAGAACTATGGCTACACCTTC
TRBV9,many,-,TRBJ2-5,CASSGHSPSCETQYF,TGTGCCAGCAGCGGGCACTCTCCCTCCTGCGAGACCCAGTACTTC
TRBV28,many,-,TRBJ1-6,CASSFRQGSPLHF,TGTGCCAGCAGTTTTCGGCAGGGTTCACCCCTCCACTTT
TRBV6-5,-,TRBD1,TRBJ2-7,CASGTGESYEQYF,TGTGCCAGCGGTACAGGGGAATCCTACGAGCAGTACTTC
TRBV27,-,TRBD1,TRBJ1-6,CASSLQSTGGNSLLHF,TGTGCCAGCAGTCTGCAATCGACAGGGGGTAATTCACTCCTCCACTTT
TRBV21-1,many,-,TRBJ1-2,CASGKIDRERRGYGYTF,TGTGCCAGCGGAAAAATCGACAGGGAACGAAGAGGCTATGGCTACACCTTC
TRBV27,few,-,TRBJ2-7,CASSLSIGGGAYEQYF,TGTGCCAGCAGTTTATCGATAGGAGGAGGGGCCTACGAGCAGTACTTC
TRBV7-9,many,-,TRBJ1-5,CASSSTGQPQHF,TGTGCCAGCAGCTCGACAGGCCAGCCCCAGCATTTT
TRBV5-8,-,TRBD1,TRBJ2-7,CASSHGGGTGGSEQYF,TGTGCCAGCAGCCACGGCGGGGGGACAGGGGGTTCCGAGCAGTACTTC
TRBV5-4,many,-,TRBJ2-7,CASSDEGYEQYF,TGTGCCAGCAGCGACGAGGGTTACGAGCAGTACTTC
TRBV12-3/TRBV12-4,many,TRBD1,TRBJ2-3,CASSGDRGYVPKVTDTQYF,TGTGCCAGCAGTGGGGACAGGGGATACGTGCCAAAAGTCACAGATACGCAGTATTTT
TRBV27,few,-,TRBJ2-7,CASRALGSYEQYF,TGTGCCAGCAGGGCCTTGGGGTCGTACGAGCAGTACTTC
TRBV11-2,-,-,TRBJ1-6,CASSLRDSPLHF,TGTGCCAGCAGCTTAAGGGATTCACCCCTCCACTTT
TRBV11-2,many,-,TRBJ2-1,CASSLDRDEQFF,TGTGCCAGCAGCTTAGATCGCGATGAGCAGTTCTTC
TRBV5-8,-,-,TRBJ2-1,CASSLEGHLANSYNEQFF,TGTGCCAGCAGCTTGGAGGGCCATCTAGCGAACTCCTACAATGAGCAGTTCTTC
TRBV6-2/TRBV6-3,many,TRBD1,TRBJ1-5,CASSSRDSFSELPQHF,TGTGCCAGTTCTTCCCGGGACAGTTTTTCAGAACTGCCCCAGCATTTT
TRBV10-3,-,-,TRBJ2-4,CAIGTMKNIQYF,TGTGCCATCGGGACAATGAAAAACATTCAGTACTTC
TRBV10-1,few,-,TRBJ2-1,CASSVESRGPTYNEQFF,TGCGCCAGCAGTGTGGAATCGCGGGGACCAACCTACAATGAGCAGTTCTTC
TRBV4-3,many,TRBD2,TRBJ2-7,CASSQGRWGGEQYF,TGCGCCAGCAGCCAGGGACGATGGGGGGGGGAGCAGTACTTC
TRBV6-1,many,TRBD2,TRBJ2-1,CASSDYLTSGVYNEQFF,TGTGCCAGCAGTGACTACCTTACTAGCGGGGTCTACAATGAGCAGTTCTTC
TRBV4-3,-,TRBD1,TRBJ1-3,CASSQGDSSGNTIYF,TGCGCCAGCAGCCAAGGGGACAGCTCTGGAAACACCATATATTTT
TRBV30,-,TRBD2,TRBJ2-1,CAWGTGTIPRDEQFF,TGTGCCTGGGGTACCGGGACTATCCCTCGCGATGAGCAGTTCTTC
TRBV12-3/TRBV12-4,many,TRBD1,TRBJ2-5,CASSRGQRQETQYF,TGTGCCAGCAGTAGGGGACAGCGCCAAGAGACCCAGTACTTC
TRBV4-1,many,-,TRBJ2-2,CASSPPGTYTGELFF,TGCGCCAGCAGCCCCCCCGGGACCTACACCGGGGAGCTGTTTTTT
TRBV27,-,-,TRBJ2-3,CASSSPGAGEGDTQYF,TGTGCCAGCAGTTCTCCCGGGGCAGGGGAAGGAGATACGCAGTATTTT
TRBV6-2/TRBV6-3,-,-,TRBJ2-7,CASSCIAGTEQYF,TGTGCCAGCAGTTGCATTGCAGGGACCGAGCAGTACTTC
TRBV4-3,many,TRBD1,TRBJ2-7,CASSVGQGAYEQYF,TGTGCCAGCTCCGTGGGTCAGGGGGCCTACGAGCAGTACTTC
TRBV27,many,-,TRBJ1-1,CASNEVFGAEAFF,TGTGCCAGCAATGAGGTCTTCGGGGCTGAAGCTTTCTTT
TRBV7-9,many,TRBD2,TRBJ2-7,CASSYVGGPDEQYF,TGTGCCAGCAGCTATGTGGGAGGGCCGGACGAGCAGTACTTC
TRBV27,-,-,TRBJ1-5,CASSSSRWASYSNQPQHF,TGTGCCAGCAGTTCATCACGGTGGGCTTCTTATAGCAATCAGCCCCAGCATTTT
TRBV6-5,many,-,TRBJ1-6,CASSYSTNSPLHF,TGTGCCAGCAGTTACTCGACCAATTCACCCCTCCACTTT
TRBV12-3/TRBV12-4,many,-,TRBJ2-1,CASSLVARGEQFF,TGTGCCAGCAGCTTAGTTGCAAGGGGTGAGCAGTTCTTC
TRBV6-2/TRBV6-3,many,TRBD1,TRBJ1-5,CASSNPWDRGLQPQHF,TGTGCCAGCAGTAATCCGTGGGACAGGGGGCTTCAGCCCCAGCATTTT
TRBV5-6,-,TRBD1,TRBJ2-7,CASRHRTGRLDEQYF,TGTGCCAGCAGACACCGGACAGGGAGACTAGACGAGCAGTACTTC
TRBV7-9,-,-,TRBJ1-2,CASSLLDGYTF,TGTGCCAGCAGCTTATTGGATGGCTACACCTTC
TRBV13,few,-,TRBJ1-3,CASSTGIGNTIYF,TGTGCCAGCAGCACCGGGATCGGAAACACCATATATTTT
TRBV7-2,many,-,TRBJ1-6,CASRWTDSYNSPLHF,TGTGCCAGCAGATGGACAGACTCCTATAATTCACCCCTCCACTTT
TRBV13,many,TRBD2,TRBJ2-5,CASSPMGGLETQYF,TGTGCCAGCAGCCCTATGGGGGGGTTAGAGACCCAGTACTTC